These 23 T cell receptor beta chains originate from one sample sequenced in a study of cytomegalovirus exposure and HLA in healthy donors. The data were produced by immunoSEQ multiplex PCR, yet TCRdb's version contains in-frame clones alone and is incomplete. The sample contains 250,000 to 400,000 clones, 88% of which appear only once. The sequencing input was PBMCs. These TCRs come from a man aged 25-45 years in good health and CMV-seronegative.

This chain joins TRBV11-3 and TRBJ2-7; 7 bases map to TRBD1. CDR1 and CDR2 from the germline V gene are SGHNT and YENEEA. The CDR3 runs 15 residues. J lost 3 bases, V lost 5 bases, and 10 bases had no gene match. CDR3 coding DNA: TGTGCCAGCAGCGTCGGGACAGCTCCTAGCTACGAGCAGTACTTC. Translation: CASSVGTAPSYEQYF.

The chain is built from TRBV7-9 and TRBJ1-3; D gene uncertain. Germline assignment: CDR1 SEHNR and CDR2 FQNEAQ (reference sequence). The length of the CDR3 is 13 residues. V lost 5 bases and J lost 4, with 9 bases in between. DNA for the CDR3: TGTGCCAGCAGCCGACTACAGGGAAACACCATATATTTT. Protein: CASSRLQGNTIYF.

The chain uses TRBV4-3 and TRBJ2-1; 15 bases agree with TRBD2. CDR1 LGHNA and CDR2 YSLEER come from the germline V gene. The V segment lost 6 bases and the J segment 8 bases; nucleotides outside the gene matches: 5. The CDR3 runs 15 residues. For the CDR3, the DNA is TGCGCCAGCAGACCCGGGACTAGCGGGGGGTATGAGCAGTTCTTC. Translated: CASRPGTSGGYEQFF.

For the CDR3, the DNA is TGTGCCAGCAGTGAATATCGGGGTCCTCAGCCCCAGCATTTT. Amino acids: CASSEYRGPQPQHF. The genes are TRBV2 and TRBJ1-5; the D is unclear. This CDR3 region has 14 residues. The ends were cut back, 2 bases at V and 6 bases at J, with 11 bases in the middle. Germline V lookup: CDR1 SNHLY, CDR2 FYNNEI. The full variable domain, completed using reference TRBV2 and TRBJ1-5, is EPEVTQTPSHQVTQMGQEVILRCVPISNHLYFYWYRQILGQKVEFLVSFYNNEISEKSEIFDDQFSVERPDGSNFTLKIRSTKLEDSAMYFCASSEYRGPQPQHFGDGTRLSIL.

The J gene is TRBJ2-6, the V gene TRBV7-9; the match to TRBD1 covers 12 bases. CDR1 SEHNR and CDR2 FQNEAQ come from the germline V gene (reference sequence). The CDR3 is 17 residues long. V was pared by 4 bases and J by 2 bases, with 3 bases of the junction left unmatched. CDR3 DNA sequence: TGTGCCAGCAGCTCCGGGACAGGGGGCACTGGGGCCAACGTCCTGACTTTC. Its protein product is CASSSGTGGTGANVLTF.

V is TRBV6-1 and J is TRBJ2-7, with D perhaps TRBD2 (5 bases). Per the germline V gene, CDR1 is MNHNS and CDR2 is SASEGT. V shed 6 bases and J shed 1 base, with 10 bases lying between them. CDR3 size: 13 residues. CDR3 protein: CASRTGVSYEQYF. Here the CDR3 DNA reads TGTGCCAGCAGGACCGGGGTATCCTACGAGCAGTACTTC.

The chain carries TRBV6-6 and TRBJ1-1; D may be TRBD1 (6 bases). V was cut by 2 bases and J by 5 bases, with 15 bases left in between. Germline V gene sequence: CDR1 MNHNY, CDR2 SVGAGI (reference sequence). This CDR3 has 15 amino acids. CDR3 sequence reads: CASSYGGGAETEAFF. The DNA of the CDR3 is TGTGCCAGCAGTTACGGCGGGGGGGCTGAGACTGAAGCTTTCTTT.

The rearrangement uses TRBV18 and TRBJ2-1; 8 nucleotides match TRBD2. Germline loops: CDR1 KGHSH, CDR2 LQKENI. This CDR3 is built from 16 residues. J lost 5 bases, V lost 0 bases, and 6 bases had no gene match. Here the CDR3 DNA reads TGTGCCAGCTCACCACCGGGCGGGGGGCGCAACAATGAGCAGTTCTTC. It yields the protein CASSPPGGGRNNEQFF.

The CDR3 here is CASSVGQGGTIYF. DNA for the CDR3: TGTGCCAGCAGTGTGGGGCAGGGTGGCACCATATATTTT. The V gene is TRBV5-5, the J gene TRBJ1-3; TRBD1 is a possible D gene (5 bases). The V and J ends lost 5 bases and 9 bases respectively, with 15 bases between them. Germline-derived CDR1 and CDR2 are SGHKS and YYEKEE (reference sequence). This CDR3 spans 13 amino acids.

This chain joins TRBV6-6 and TRBJ2-7; TRBD2 is a possible D gene (6 bases). CDR1 is MNHNY, CDR2 SVGAGI, per germline (reference sequence). V lost 5 bases to trimming and J lost 4 bases, with 9 bases between them. CDR3 length: 12 residues. The DNA of the CDR3 is TGTGCCAGCAGTCTCGGGACTTACGAGCAGTACTTC. Encoded protein: CASSLGTYEQYF.

As to this clone: Different DNA sequences within this sample yield the same CDR3. The genes are TRBV18 and TRBJ1-1; no firm D call. CDR1 and CDR2 from the germline V gene are KGHSH and LQKENI. V was clipped by 3 bases and J by 0 bases, with 5 bases between them. This CDR3 spans 13 amino acids. In nucleotides, the CDR3 is TGTGCCAGCTCACCCTCGGTGAACACTGAAGCTTTCTTT. Translated: CASSPSVNTEAFF.

This rearrangement joins TRBV7-9 to TRBJ1-1; TRBD1 aligns across 7 bases. Germline assignment: CDR1 SEHNR and CDR2 FQNEAQ (reference sequence). The CDR3 is 15 amino acids. Trimming cost V 2 bases and J 2 bases; bases outside gene matches: 5. The CDR3 sequence is CASSLTGVINTEAFF. CDR3 bases: TGTGCCAGCAGCTTAACAGGGGTAATCAACACTGAAGCTTTCTTT. Together with reference TRBV7-9 and TRBJ1-1, the CDR3 gives the full variable domain: DTGVSQNPRHKITKRGQNVTFRCDPISEHNRLYWYRQTLGQGPEFLTYFQNEAQLEKSRLLSDRFSAERPKGSFSTLEIQRTEQGDSAMYLCASSLTGVINTEAFFGQGTRLTVV.

This chain links TRBV27 with TRBJ1-4; D is unresolved. Germline CDR1 reads MNHEY; CDR2 reads SMNVEV (reference sequence). The length of the CDR3 is 15 residues. V shed 6 bases and J shed 8 bases, with 19 bases lying between them. CDR3 amino acids: CASSNTGRVGEKLFF. The DNA for the CDR3 is TGTGCCAGCAGCAACACGGGGAGGGTTGGGGAAAAACTGTTTTTT.

This chain links TRBV9 with TRBJ2-3, with no clear D. The CDR3 is 15 amino acids. Germline V CDR1 and CDR2: SGDLS, YYNGEE. Trimming removed 0 bases from V and 1 base from J, with 9 bases in between. For the CDR3, the DNA is TGTGCCAGCAGCGTAGAAGTTAGTGGCACAGATACGCAGTATTTT. Translation gives CASSVEVSGTDTQYF.

The V and J genes are TRBV5-6 and TRBJ2-1; D is perhaps TRBD1 (5 bases). Germline CDR1 is SGHDT and CDR2 is YYEEEE. The CDR3 covers 14 residues. V lost 6 bases and J lost 6, with 16 bases in between. This chain's CDR3 is CASIDRETSNEQFF. Written as DNA, the CDR3 is TGTGCCAGCATCGACAGAGAGACCTCCAATGAGCAGTTCTTC.

The V gene is TRBV5-1, the J gene TRBJ2-7; TRBD1 matches 7 bases. Germline CDR1 is SGHRS and CDR2 is YFSETQ. V gave up 5 bases and J gave up 0 bases; unmatched junction bases: 11. This CDR3 region has 16 residues. The CDR3 DNA follows: TGCGCCAGCAGTCTACTTGACAGGGTGGGCTCCTACGAGCAGTACTTC. It specifies CASSLLDRVGSYEQYF. The full variable domain, in which reference TRBV5-1 and TRBJ2-7 provide the parts outside the CDR3, is KAGVTQTPRYLIKTRGQQVTLSCSPISGHRSVSWYQQTPGQGLQFLFEYFSETQRNKGNFPGRFSGRQFSNSRSEMNVSTLELGDSALYLCASSLLDRVGSYEQYFGPGTRLTVT.

The J gene is TRBJ1-1, the V gene TRBV4-1; no clear D. CDR3 length: 14 residues. With 2 bases removed from V and 8 bases from J, the gap between germline ends came to 15 bases. Per germline, CDR1 MGHRA and CDR2 YSYEKL. CDR3 in DNA: TGCGCCAGCAGCCAACTCAGTGGCCGGGAGGAAGCTTTCTTT. Translation gives CASSQLSGREEAFF.

The chain has TRBV9 and TRBJ2-7; a possible D gene is TRBD2 (5 bases). Germline-derived CDR1 and CDR2 are SGDLS and YYNGEE. V was cut by 4 bases and J by 2 bases, with 19 bases left in between. The CDR3 loop spans 16 amino acids. The CDR3 DNA reads as TGTGCCAGCAGCACCTGGACTGGATATGCGACCTACGAGCAGTACTTC. Translation gives CASSTWTGYATYEQYF.

V gene TRBV4-1 combines with J gene TRBJ1-1, with unresolved D. The CDR3 has 13 residues. CDR1 is MGHRA and CDR2 is YSYEKL in the germline V gene. With 0 bases removed from V and 5 bases from J, the gap between germline ends came to 7 bases. This CDR3 reads CASSQEPQTEAFF. CDR3 coding DNA: TGCGCCAGCAGCCAAGAACCACAGACTGAAGCTTTCTTT.

The rearrangement uses TRBV4-3 and TRBJ2-7, with D possibly matching TRBD2 (6 bases). V was clipped by 4 bases and J by 4 bases, with 8 bases between them. The germline V gene has CDR1 LGHNA and CDR2 YSLEER. The CDR3 is made up of 12 amino acids. The CDR3 loop is CASSLGGYEQYF. CDR3 coding DNA: TGCGCCAGCAGCCTCGGAGGGTACGAGCAGTACTTC.

The CDR3 sequence: CASSQYTSGGQETQYF. The CDR3 DNA sequence: TGTGCCAGCAGCCAATACACTAGCGGGGGTCAAGAGACCCAGTACTTC. The V gene is TRBV5-6, the J gene TRBJ2-5; TRBD2 agrees at 11 bases. The junction had 7 bases not matched to a gene; V was cut back by 4 bases and J by 2 bases. This CDR3 region has 16 residues. CDR1 and CDR2 from the germline V gene are SGHDT and YYEEEE.

This chain connects TRBV7-9 to TRBJ2-3; 8 bases fit TRBD2. There are 15 residues in the CDR3. CDR1 and CDR2 (germline): SEHNR, FQNEAQ (reference sequence). The ends lost 2 bases at V and 3 bases at J; junction bases unmatched: 4. The CDR3 reads CASSLRRGGTDTQYF. The CDR3 DNA is TGTGCCAGCAGCTTAAGACGGGGGGGAACAGATACGCAGTATTTT.

The rearrangement joins TRBV7-9 to TRBJ1-1; D might be TRBD1 (5 bases). Trimming shortened V by 4 bases and J by 0 bases, and 15 bases separated the two germline ends. This CDR3 contains 16 residues. Germline V lookup: CDR1 SEHNR, CDR2 FQNEAQ (reference sequence). CDR3 amino acids: CASSSGLEILNTEAFF. The CDR3 nucleotides are TGTGCCAGCAGCTCAGGGTTGGAGATTTTGAACACTGAAGCTTTCTTT. The full variable domain, with the rest looked up from reference TRBV7-9 and TRBJ1-1, is DTGVSQNPRHKITKRGQNVTFRCDPISEHNRLYWYRQTLGQGPEFLTYFQNEAQLEKSRLLSDRFSAERPKGSFSTLEIQRTEQGDSAMYLCASSSGLEILNTEAFFGQGTRLTVV.